Listed below are T cell receptor beta chains from one sample, sequenced in a study of tissue T cells after allogeneic stem cell transplantation. Sequenced by immunoSEQ multiplex PCR; TCRdb stores in-frame clones only, minus some. The sample lists under 30,000 clones, roughly 80% occurring once. The sequenced sample was tissue from the ileum, obtained at autopsy. These receptors were collected from a female donor older than 55 with lung cancer. The CDR3 runs from the conserved cysteine through the conserved F or W. D genes are given only for firm matches. The size of a clone is reported for some rows only, either as once, few or many, or as a class for expanded clones.

cdr3_nt: TGTGCCAGCAGTTACGCTCAAATCCCTTATGCGCAGTATTTT
cdr3_aa: CASSYAQIPYAQYF
d_call: .
v_call: TRBV6-2/TRBV6-3
j_call: TRBJ2-3
clone_size: .

cdr3_nt: TGCGCCAGCAGCTTGCAGACCCCCCCAGGGGATGGCTACACCTTC
cdr3_aa: CASSLQTPPGDGYTF
d_call: .
v_call: TRBV5-1
j_call: TRBJ1-2
clone_size: once

cdr3_nt: TGTGCCAGCAGTTCCTCTCTTGAGCAGTTCTTC
cdr3_aa: CASSSSLEQFF
d_call: .
v_call: TRBV27
j_call: TRBJ2-1
clone_size: .

cdr3_nt: TGTGCCAGCAGCCGCTTTGAGGGGACGCACGAGCAGTACTTC
cdr3_aa: CASSRFEGTHEQYF
d_call: .
v_call: TRBV7-2
j_call: TRBJ2-7
clone_size: .

cdr3_nt: TGTGCCAGCAGCCAACACGGACAGGGGAGGACTGAAGCTTTCTTT
cdr3_aa: CASSQHGQGRTEAFF
d_call: TRBD1
v_call: TRBV3-1/TRBV3-2
j_call: TRBJ1-1
clone_size: .

cdr3_nt: TGCGCCAGCAGCTTGGTTGGGGGGGTCGGAGAGACCCAGTACTTC
cdr3_aa: CASSLVGGVGETQYF
d_call: TRBD2
v_call: TRBV5-1
j_call: TRBJ2-5
clone_size: .

cdr3_nt: TGTGCCAGTAGTATGGGGGGGCAGGGCTCCTACGAGCAGTACTTC
cdr3_aa: CASSMGGQGSYEQYF
d_call: .
v_call: TRBV19
j_call: TRBJ2-7
clone_size: .

cdr3_nt: TGTGCCAGCAGCGTAGAAATCACAGGGCCCCACAACTATGGCTACACCTTC
cdr3_aa: CASSVEITGPHNYGYTF
d_call: .
v_call: TRBV9
j_call: TRBJ1-2
clone_size: .

cdr3_nt: TGCGCCAGCAGCTTGGCCCACACCCAGGGCTACGAGCAGTACTTC
cdr3_aa: CASSLAHTQGYEQYF
d_call: .
v_call: TRBV5-1
j_call: TRBJ2-7
clone_size: .

cdr3_nt: TGTGCCAGCAGCCACCAACGAGGGGGCCTAAGCCCAGCTTTCTTT
cdr3_aa: CASSHQRGGLSPAFF
d_call: TRBD1
v_call: TRBV7-9
j_call: TRBJ1-1
clone_size: .

cdr3_nt: TGTGCCAGCAGCTTAGTCGATAAGGGATTGTCAGCTTTCTTT
cdr3_aa: CASSLVDKGLSAFF
d_call: .
v_call: TRBV11-2
j_call: TRBJ1-1
clone_size: .

cdr3_nt: TGTGCCAGTAGTATGGACAGGGGGGCTGAAAAACTGTTTTTT
cdr3_aa: CASSMDRGAEKLFF
d_call: TRBD1
v_call: TRBV19
j_call: TRBJ1-4
clone_size: .

cdr3_nt: TGTGCCAGCAGCTTTGAGGGGTGGGCAGATACGCAGTATTTT
cdr3_aa: CASSFEGWADTQYF
d_call: .
v_call: TRBV7-9
j_call: TRBJ2-3
clone_size: .

cdr3_nt: TGTGCCAGCAGCCCTAGCCTAGGGCTCGGCTACGAGCAGTACTTC
cdr3_aa: CASSPSLGLGYEQYF
d_call: .
v_call: TRBV9
j_call: TRBJ2-7
clone_size: few

cdr3_nt: TGTGCCAGCAGTTACGGGACAGGACACTACGAGCAGTACTTC
cdr3_aa: CASSYGTGHYEQYF
d_call: TRBD1
v_call: TRBV6-5
j_call: TRBJ2-7
clone_size: .

cdr3_nt: TGCGCCAGCAGCCGGACTAGCGGCTACGAGCAGTACTTC
cdr3_aa: CASSRTSGYEQYF
d_call: TRBD2
v_call: TRBV4-3
j_call: TRBJ2-7
clone_size: once

cdr3_nt: TGTGCCAGCAGACCTACAGGGGTGGGTTACAATGAGCAGTTCTTC
cdr3_aa: CASRPTGVGYNEQFF
d_call: TRBD1
v_call: TRBV2
j_call: TRBJ2-1
clone_size: once

cdr3_nt: TGTGCCAGCAGCTCGCCGGGACAGGCGATCTCCTACGAGCAGTACTTC
cdr3_aa: CASSSPGQAISYEQYF
d_call: TRBD1
v_call: TRBV11-3
j_call: TRBJ2-7
clone_size: .

cdr3_nt: TGTGCCAGCAGCTTGTGGGCGGGGGCCACCTACAATGAGCAGTTCTTC
cdr3_aa: CASSLWAGATYNEQFF
d_call: .
v_call: TRBV5-6
j_call: TRBJ2-1
clone_size: .